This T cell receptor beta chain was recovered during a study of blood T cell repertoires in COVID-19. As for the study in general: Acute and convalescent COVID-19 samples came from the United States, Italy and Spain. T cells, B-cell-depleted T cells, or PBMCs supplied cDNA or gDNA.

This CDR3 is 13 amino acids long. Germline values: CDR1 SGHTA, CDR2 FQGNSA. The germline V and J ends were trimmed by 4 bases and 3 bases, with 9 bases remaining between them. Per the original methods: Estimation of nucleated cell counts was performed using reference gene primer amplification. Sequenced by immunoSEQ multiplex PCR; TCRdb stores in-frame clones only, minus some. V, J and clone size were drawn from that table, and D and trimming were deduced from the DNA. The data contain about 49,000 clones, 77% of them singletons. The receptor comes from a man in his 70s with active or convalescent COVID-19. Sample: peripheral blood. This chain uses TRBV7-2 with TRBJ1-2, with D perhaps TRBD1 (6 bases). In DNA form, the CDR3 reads TGTGCCAGCAGCTCAACAGGGTACTATGGCTACACCTTC. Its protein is CASSSTGYYGYTF.